This T cell receptor beta chain was identified during a study of T cell changes during pregnancy in multiple sclerosis. The repertoire was sequenced with immunoSEQ multiplex PCR; TCRdb's copy has only in-frame clones and lacks some. Here the sample spans fewer than 65,000 clones, roughly 90% being singletons. Per the germline V gene, CDR1 is MNHNY and CDR2 is SVGAGI (reference sequence). Germline trimming cut 6 bases from V and 6 bases from J; bases unmatched to any gene: 5. CDR3 length: 13 residues. This chain uses TRBV6-6 with TRBJ1-2, with 9 positions matching TRBD1. The source material was peripheral blood, sampled before pregnancy. The origin of this receptor is a female donor with multiple sclerosis, enrolled in a pregnancy study. The CDR3 loop reads CASRKGQGDGYTF. CDR3 in DNA: TGTGCCAGCAGAAAGGGACAGGGAGATGGCTACACCTTC.